Below, 23 T cell receptor beta chains from the same sample are listed, as sequenced in a study of CD8 T cells in Susac syndrome (dated by TCRdb to between 2019 and 2020). The library came from the immunoSEQ multiplex PCR assay. RNA was extracted using the RNeasy kit, and roughly 0.5 to 1 microgram was reverse transcribed with random hexamers. TCRdb cleaned the public reads at Q25 with fastp, built clones with MiXCR and kept in-frame beta chains. Identical CDR3 proteins give one entry, which carries the most common genes and DNA. For this sample the table gives about 180,000 distinct CDR3 sequences, of which approximately 94% were detected only once. 0.12% of the sample lies in the top ten. Sequenced input: CD4+ T cells from PBMCs. These TCRs come from a human donor with Susac syndrome.

J is TRBJ2-6 and V is TRBV7-9; D is ambiguous. This CDR3 has 18 amino acids. The V gene lost 2 bases and the J gene lost 0 bases, with 14 bases spanning the gap. Germline values: CDR1 SEHNR, CDR2 FQNEAQ (reference sequence). CDR3 sequence reads: CASSLRGPRDSGANVLTF. The CDR3 DNA is TGTGCCAGCAGCTTAAGAGGCCCCCGTGACTCTGGGGCCAACGTCCTGACTTTC.

The chain carries TRBV7-9 and TRBJ2-1; 10 bases are shared with TRBD2. The CDR3 is made up of 14 amino acids. After removal of 11 bases from V and 2 bases from J, the junction contained 6 bases not matched to a gene. CDR1 is SEHNR, CDR2 FQNEAQ, per germline (reference sequence). CDR3 coding DNA: TGTGCCGGATTAGCGGGGGGCACCTACAATGAGCAGTTCTTC. Residues: CAGLAGGTYNEQFF. The variable domain in full, with the rest retrieved from reference TRBV7-9 and TRBJ2-1, is DTGVSQNPRHKITKRGQNVTFRCDPISEHNRLYWYRQTLGQGPEFLTYFQNEAQLEKSRLLSDRFSAERPKGSFSTLEIQRTEQGDSAMYLCAGLAGGTYNEQFFGPGTRLTVL.

This clonotype turned up a few times. The V call is TRBV19, the J call TRBJ2-3, with 9 bases identical to TRBD1. Germline CDR1 and CDR2: LNHDA and SQIVND (reference sequence). J gave up 6 bases and V 5 bases, and 6 bases lay outside the gene matches. The CDR3 runs to 14 residues. The DNA of the CDR3 is TGTGCCAGTAGTCTCGGACAGGGGACGGATACGCAGTATTTT. This sequence encodes CASSLGQGTDTQYF.

The chain couples TRBV7-2 to TRBJ2-5; the match to TRBD2 covers 8 bases. CDR1 SGHTA and CDR2 FQGNSA come from the germline V gene. This CDR3 is built from 13 residues. V lost 8 bases to trimming and J lost 9 bases; unmatched junction nucleotides: 11. The CDR3 loop reads CASGSGTSRSQYF. For the CDR3, the DNA is TGTGCCAGCGGATCCGGGACTAGTCGGTCCCAGTACTTC.

The J gene is TRBJ2-1, the V gene TRBV6-5; a weak D match, TRBD1 (5 bases). Trimming stripped 2 bases from V and 5 bases from J, with 13 bases between. This CDR3 has 15 amino acids. CDR1 is MNHEY, CDR2 SVGAGI, per germline. The CDR3 DNA is TGTGCCAGCAGTTACGCCAGGGTCCGGGACAATGAGCAGTTCTTC. This codes for CASSYARVRDNEQFF.

The rearrangement uses TRBV6-5 and TRBJ2-7; possibly TRBD2 for D (6 bases). This CDR3 comprises 13 residues. Germline values: CDR1 MNHEY, CDR2 SVGAGI. Trimming took off 7 bases at V and 5 bases at J, with 15 bases between the two ends. This CDR3 is CASTRGDKDEQYF. The CDR3 DNA reads TGTGCCAGCACCCGCGGGGATAAGGACGAGCAGTACTTC.

This clonotype was counted once. This sequence joins TRBV7-9 and TRBJ1-6, with a weak D call TRBD1 (5 bases). Trimming left V 2 bases short and J 5 bases short, with 7 bases between. The CDR3 sequence is 14 residues long. Germline CDR1 SEHNR, CDR2 FQNEAQ (reference sequence). The CDR3 nucleotides read TGTGCCAGCAGCTTAATACAGGATAATTCACCCCTCCACTTT. As protein: CASSLIQDNSPLHF.

The V and J genes are TRBV5-1 and TRBJ1-1, with D unclear. Germline CDR1 is SGHRS and CDR2 is YFSETQ. Deletions cut 5 bases from V and 1 base from J, with 9 bases between. This CDR3 has 13 residues. CDR3 protein: CASRPDKNTEAFF. The CDR3 DNA sequence: TGCGCCAGCAGACCCGACAAGAACACTGAAGCTTTCTTT.

For the CDR3, the DNA is TGTGCCAGCAGCACTCGACAGGGGGACGACATGACCCTCCACTTT. Amino acids: CASSTRQGDDMTLHF. The chain carries TRBV11-2 and TRBJ1-6, with TRBD1 identical over 9 bases. The V segment lost 5 bases and the J segment 14 bases; nucleotides outside the gene matches: 13. Germline loops: CDR1 SGHAT, CDR2 FQNNGV. This CDR3 spans 15 amino acids.

This clonotype has just a few counts. This chain links TRBV9 with TRBJ1-2, with D possibly matching TRBD1 (6 bases). Germline CDR1 is SGDLS and CDR2 is YYNGEE. The V end lost 3 bases, the J end lost 7 bases, and 13 bases lay between the germline ends. CDR3 length equals 13 residues. CDR3 protein: CASSAGGLGGYTF. As DNA, the CDR3 is TGTGCCAGCAGCGCGGGGGGGCTTGGTGGCTACACCTTC.

The CDR3 DNA sequence: TGTGCCAGCAGCTTAGGGACTGGATCATACAATGAGCAGTTCTTC. Its protein is CASSLGTGSYNEQFF. The genes are TRBV7-9 and TRBJ2-1; weak D call: TRBD2 (5 bases). The V end lost 1 base, the J end lost 4 bases, and 11 bases lay between the germline ends. This CDR3 has 15 amino acids. Germline loops: CDR1 SEHNR, CDR2 FQNEAQ (reference sequence). The full variable domain, in which reference TRBV7-9 and TRBJ2-1 provide the parts outside the CDR3, is DTGVSQNPRHKITKRGQNVTFRCDPISEHNRLYWYRQTLGQGPEFLTYFQNEAQLEKSRLLSDRFSAERPKGSFSTLEIQRTEQGDSAMYLCASSLGTGSYNEQFFGPGTRLTVL.

The chain employs TRBV20-1 and TRBJ1-1, with TRBD1 as a possible D gene (5 bases). The CDR3 has 14 residues. V was cut by 0 bases and J by 1 base, with 9 bases left in between. The germline CDR1 and CDR2 sequences are DFQATT and SNEGSKA (reference sequence). CDR3 nucleotides: TGCAGTGCTAGAGAGGCAGGGAGGAACACTGAAGCTTTCTTT. This translates into CSAREAGRNTEAFF.

The rearrangement joins TRBV29-1 to TRBJ2-1; TRBD1 matches 8 bases. This CDR3 is built from 13 residues. With 2 bases clipped from V and 9 bases from J, the junction kept 6 bases outside the gene matches. CDR1 SQVTM and CDR2 ANQGSEA come from the germline V gene. In DNA, the CDR3 is TGCAGCGTTGAATCCAGGGGGCTGAGTGAGCAGTTCTTC. This codes for CSVESRGLSEQFF.

This chain joins TRBV6-5 and TRBJ2-5, with 9 bases matching TRBD1. From germline, CDR1 is MNHEY and CDR2 SVGAGI. V shed 6 bases and J 6 bases; nucleotides not matched to a gene: 8. The CDR3 runs 14 residues. CDR3 bases: TGTGCCAGCAGCCCGGGGACAGGGAGGCAGACCCAGTACTTC. This gives the protein CASSPGTGRQTQYF.

The rearrangement joins TRBV20-1 to TRBJ1-3; TRBD1 matches 9 bases. The CDR3 has 14 residues. V lost 4 bases, J lost 2 bases, and 3 bases stayed unmatched. Germline assignment: CDR1 DFQATT and CDR2 SNEGSKA (reference sequence). CDR3 region: CSAIRDRAGNTIYF. The CDR3 DNA follows: TGCAGTGCTATCCGGGACAGGGCTGGAAACACCATATATTTT.

V usage is TRBV20-1 and J usage is TRBJ2-1, with TRBD2 identical over 8 bases. Per the germline V gene, CDR1 is DFQATT and CDR2 is SNEGSKA (reference sequence). This CDR3 is 13 amino acids long. The junction had 10 bases not matched to a gene; V was cut back by 8 bases and J by 7 bases. The CDR3 region has the DNA TGCAGTTATAGCGGGGCCCCGGGGAATGAGCAGTTCTTC. It yields the protein CSYSGAPGNEQFF.

The rearrangement joins TRBV20-1 to TRBJ2-5, with D possibly matching TRBD1 (6 bases). Germline V gives CDR1 DFQATT, CDR2 SNEGSKA (reference sequence). With 4 bases removed from V and 5 bases from J, the gap between germline ends came to 17 bases. The CDR3 is 14 residues long. CDR3 residues: CSAKFWGPGETQYF. CDR3 nucleotides: TGCAGTGCTAAGTTCTGGGGGCCGGGTGAGACCCAGTACTTC.

This sequence joins TRBV27 and TRBJ1-5, with D unclear. The CDR3 covers 9 residues. V was trimmed by 9 bases and J by 5 bases, leaving 2 bases between them. Per germline, CDR1 MNHEY and CDR2 SMNVEV (reference sequence). The CDR3 here is CASYQPQHF. The CDR3 coding sequence is TGTGCCAGTTATCAGCCCCAGCATTTT.

The gene calls are TRBV29-1 and TRBJ2-3, with D maybe TRBD2 (6 bases). Trimming pared 4 bases from V and 6 bases from J, leaving 11 bases between. Germline V gene sequence: CDR1 SQVTM, CDR2 ANQGSEA. The CDR3 length is 12 residues. The CDR3: CSVVMRGDTQYF. CDR3 coding DNA: TGCAGCGTTGTAATGCGGGGCGATACGCAGTATTTT.

CDR3 in amino acids: CSARNDDGANVLTF. The CDR3 nucleotides read TGCAGTGCTAGAAATGACGATGGGGCCAACGTCCTGACTTTC. The V and J genes are TRBV20-1 and TRBJ2-6, with D unresolved. CDR3 length: 14 residues. V was pared by 2 bases and J by 3 bases, with 8 bases between. Germline lookup yields CDR1 DFQATT and CDR2 SNEGSKA (reference sequence).

The rearrangement uses TRBV10-3 and TRBJ2-3; D is uncertain. The length of the CDR3 is 12 residues. V was trimmed by 8 bases and J by 1 base, leaving 7 bases between them. Germline CDR1 ENHRY, CDR2 SYGVKD. The CDR3 reads CAIGEGTDTQYF. The CDR3 DNA is TGTGCCATCGGAGAGGGCACAGATACGCAGTATTTT.

The V call is TRBV27, the J call TRBJ1-2; TRBD1 matches 8 bases. The trim removed 5 bases at V and 4 bases at J, leaving 6 bases unmatched. The CDR3 is made up of 14 amino acids. Germline CDR1 MNHEY, CDR2 SMNVEV (reference sequence). The CDR3 region is CASSGQGVRYGYTF. The CDR3 nucleotides are TGTGCCAGCAGTGGACAGGGAGTCCGCTATGGCTACACCTTC.

The genes are TRBV6-6 and TRBJ2-3; D is undetermined. The CDR3 sequence is 14 residues long. V was pared by 0 bases and J by 4 bases, with 8 bases between. CDR1 and CDR2 (germline): MNHNY, SVGAGI (reference sequence). For the CDR3, the DNA is TGTGCCAGCAGTTACTCGAGCGATTCAGATACGCAGTATTTT. This sequence encodes CASSYSSDSDTQYF.